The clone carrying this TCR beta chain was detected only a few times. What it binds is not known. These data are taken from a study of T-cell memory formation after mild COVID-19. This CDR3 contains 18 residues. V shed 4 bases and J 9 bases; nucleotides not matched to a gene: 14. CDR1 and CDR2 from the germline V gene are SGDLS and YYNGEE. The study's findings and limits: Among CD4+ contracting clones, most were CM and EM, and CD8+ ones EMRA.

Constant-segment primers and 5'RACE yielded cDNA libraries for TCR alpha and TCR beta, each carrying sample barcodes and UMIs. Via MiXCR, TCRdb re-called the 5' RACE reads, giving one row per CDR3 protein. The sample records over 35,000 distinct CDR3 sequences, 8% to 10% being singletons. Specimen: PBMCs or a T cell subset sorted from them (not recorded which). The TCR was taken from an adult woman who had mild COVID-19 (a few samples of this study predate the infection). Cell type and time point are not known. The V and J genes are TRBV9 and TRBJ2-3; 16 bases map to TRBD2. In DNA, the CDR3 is TGTGCCAGCAGCCCCCAGCGGGGACTAGCGGGAGGGCCTACCACGCAGTATTTT. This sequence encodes CASSPQRGLAGGPTTQYF.